The next 25 T cell receptor beta chains were all read from a single sample in a study of cytomegalovirus exposure and HLA in healthy donors. It was with 60 Vbeta and 13 Jbeta primers that the PCR ran. This table comes from immunoSEQ multiplex PCR, and its TCRdb copy is limited to in-frame clones, with some not included. The data contain roughly 200,000 clones, roughly 80% of them singletons. The sequencing sample was made of PBMCs. The receptors were sampled from a young man in good health and CMV-seronegative.

The count of this clone is one. A read error may account for a junction end that differs from germline. J is TRBJ2-7 and V is TRBV7-9, with TRBD1 identical over 10 bases. CDR1 is SEHNR and CDR2 is FQNEAQ in the germline V gene (reference sequence). This CDR3 region has 17 residues. The chain's CDR3 is CSSSPIPGQGLSYEQYF. The CDR3 DNA reads as TGTTCCAGCAGCCCTATTCCGGGACAGGGGCTCTCCTACGAGCAGTACTTC.

The chain has TRBV7-8 and TRBJ1-5; 7 bases align to TRBD1. V lost 7 bases to trimming and J lost 2 bases; unmatched junction nucleotides: 5. The germline V gene encodes CDR1 SGHVS and CDR2 FQNEAQ. The CDR3 totals 14 residues. The CDR3 coding sequence is TGTGCCAGCACCGGACAGGCACGCAATCAGCCCCAGCATTTT. Translated: CASTGQARNQPQHF.

The genes are TRBV15 and TRBJ1-1, with 9 bases that match TRBD1. J lost 4 bases, V lost 1 base, and 4 bases had no gene match. The CDR3 has 15 residues. Germline lookup yields CDR1 LNHNV and CDR2 YYDKDF (reference sequence). The DNA of the CDR3 is TGTGCCACCAGCAGAGGCCCGACAGGGGGCACTGAAGCTTTCTTT. Translation gives CATSRGPTGGTEAFF.

The chain's CDR3 is CASSQDLGSGQPQHF. Here the CDR3 DNA reads TGTGCCAGCAGCCAAGATTTAGGGAGCGGTCAGCCCCAGCATTTT. This chain connects TRBV4-2 to TRBJ1-5; D gene uncertain. Trimming left V 0 bases short and J 6 bases short, with 12 bases between. Germline loops: CDR1 LGHNA, CDR2 YNFKEQ. CDR3 length: 15 amino acids.

V usage is TRBV12-5 and J usage is TRBJ2-7; possibly TRBD2 for D (5 bases). Germline assignment: CDR1 LGHNT and CDR2 FRNRAP. The CDR3 is 10 residues long. The CDR3 DNA follows: TGTGCCGTCGGGGCCTACGAGCAGTACTTC. This gives the protein CAVGAYEQYF.

The chain carries TRBV5-5 and TRBJ2-5, with a tentative D call TRBD2 (6 bases). The CDR3 has 15 residues. The V end lost 0 bases, the J end lost 7 bases, and 16 bases lay between the germline ends. Per the germline V gene, CDR1 is SGHKS and CDR2 is YYEKEE (reference sequence). Written as DNA, the CDR3 is TGTGCCAGCAGCTTGGCCGGCGGGGAACAGGCGACCCAGTACTTC. Amino acids: CASSLAGGEQATQYF.

This CDR3 is CASSIRTGIKALHF. CDR3 DNA sequence: TGTGCCAGTAGTATCCGGACGGGGATTAAGGCCCTCCACTTT. This sequence joins TRBV19 and TRBJ1-6, with D unresolved. V was trimmed by 3 bases and J by 14 bases, leaving 17 bases between them. This CDR3 comprises 14 residues. CDR1 and CDR2 (germline): LNHDA, SQIVND (reference sequence).

V gene TRBV5-6 combines with J gene TRBJ2-3, with 7 nucleotides matching TRBD1. The CDR3 is made up of 16 amino acids. The J segment lost 4 bases and the V segment lost 1 base, leaving 9 bases of the junction unmatched. Per the germline V gene, CDR1 is SGHDT and CDR2 is YYEEEE. The CDR3 DNA follows: TGTGCCAGCAGCTTGAAGCGACAGGGTCGCGCAGATACGCAGTATTTT. This codes for CASSLKRQGRADTQYF.

The chain carries TRBV18 and TRBJ2-7; TRBD2 agrees at 12 bases. This CDR3 is built from 17 residues. The V segment lost 1 base and the J segment 0 bases; nucleotides outside the gene matches: 4. From germline, CDR1 is KGHSH and CDR2 LQKENI. For the CDR3, the DNA is TGTGCCAGCTCACCACGACTAGCGGGGGACCCCTCCTACGAGCAGTACTTC. Translating gives CASSPRLAGDPSYEQYF.

The genes are TRBV5-1 and TRBJ2-7; tentative D call: TRBD2 (6 bases). This CDR3 is built from 14 residues. V shed 6 bases and J shed 4 bases, with 17 bases lying between them. The V gene's germline CDR1 is SGHRS and CDR2 YFSETQ. This chain's CDR3 is CASKFGGGFYEQYF. CDR3 in DNA: TGCGCCAGCAAGTTTGGTGGAGGGTTTTACGAGCAGTACTTC.

The J gene is TRBJ2-3, the V gene TRBV28; 8 bases are shared with TRBD2. The V gene's germline CDR1 is MDHEN and CDR2 SYDVKM. Germline trimming cut 1 base from V and 2 bases from J; bases unmatched to any gene: 5. This CDR3 comprises 16 residues. The CDR3 loop reads CASSLSTGGATDTQYF. CDR3 DNA sequence: TGTGCCAGCAGTTTATCGACGGGGGGGGCCACAGATACGCAGTATTTT.

The chain links TRBV9 to TRBJ1-3; TRBD1 agrees at 7 bases. The germline gives CDR1 SGDLS, CDR2 YYNGEE. The CDR3 spans 16 residues. With V trimmed by 4 bases and J by 2 bases, 9 bases remained unmatched. CDR3 sequence: CASSPPTGDAGNTIYF. Here the CDR3 DNA reads TGTGCCAGCAGCCCACCTACAGGGGACGCTGGAAACACCATATATTTT.

The chain has TRBV28 and TRBJ1-5; D is undetermined. The germline V gene encodes CDR1 MDHEN and CDR2 SYDVKM. The V end was cut by 5 bases, the J end by 3 bases, with 14 bases between. The CDR3 covers 15 residues. In DNA, the CDR3 is TGTGCCAGCAGTAGCGGGCTGTTTGTCAATCAGCCCCAGCATTTT. Translated: CASSSGLFVNQPQHF. Using reference TRBV28 and TRBJ1-5 for the parts outside the CDR3, the full variable domain is DVKVTQSSRYLVKRTGEKVFLECVQDMDHENMFWYRQDPGLGLRLIYFSYDVKMKEKGDIPEGYSVSREKKERFSLILESASTNQTSMYLCASSSGLFVNQPQHFGDGTRLSIL.

This chain uses TRBV14 with TRBJ1-1; D is undetermined. Trimming left V 0 bases short and J 6 bases short, with 11 bases between. Looked up from germline, CDR1 is SGHDN and CDR2 is FVKESK. This CDR3 has 14 residues. CDR3 sequence reads: CASSQDLGLSEAFF. The CDR3 DNA sequence: TGTGCCAGCAGCCAAGATCTGGGCCTTTCTGAAGCTTTCTTT.

The chain is built from TRBV5-5 and TRBJ1-6; D unresolved. The germline gives CDR1 SGHKS, CDR2 YYEKEE (reference sequence). CDR3 length equals 14 residues. Trimming took off 0 bases at V and 7 bases at J, with 8 bases between the two ends. The CDR3 region is CASSLGYPNSPLHF. The CDR3 DNA sequence: TGTGCCAGCAGCTTGGGCTACCCCAATTCACCCCTCCACTTT.

In nucleotides, the CDR3 is TGTGCCAGCAGACGTGGCGGGGGCATTTCACCCCTCCACTTT. The encoded protein is CASRRGGGISPLHF. The V and J genes are TRBV28 and TRBJ1-6, with a tentative D call TRBD1 (6 bases). The CDR3 consists of 14 residues. V shed 6 bases and J shed 9 bases, with 15 bases lying between them. CDR1 and CDR2 (germline): MDHEN, SYDVKM.

The chain joins TRBV18 to TRBJ1-2; TRBD1 might be the D (5 bases). The ends were cut back, 0 bases at V and 5 bases at J, with 16 bases in the middle. Per the germline V gene, CDR1 is KGHSH and CDR2 is LQKENI. This CDR3 is 16 amino acids long. The CDR3: CASSPPNRGSQYGYTF. DNA of the CDR3: TGTGCCAGCTCACCACCCAACCGGGGGTCGCAATATGGCTACACCTTC.

The V gene is TRBV7-9, the J gene TRBJ1-5; D may be TRBD1 (5 bases). Trimming took off 4 bases at V and 4 bases at J, with 11 bases between the two ends. This CDR3 region has 14 residues. Germline CDR1 reads SEHNR; CDR2 reads FQNEAQ (reference sequence). CDR3 sequence (DNA): TGTGCCAGCAGCTCCCTGGGGGGGAATCAGCCCCAGCATTTT. This codes for CASSSLGGNQPQHF.

This chain joins TRBV4-3 and TRBJ1-1, with D possibly matching TRBD1 (6 bases). This CDR3 comprises 17 residues. Germline V gives CDR1 LGHNA, CDR2 YSLEER. Trimming stripped 1 base from V and 5 bases from J, with 20 bases between. The DNA of the CDR3 is TGCGCCAGCAGCCAAGCCACGGCAGGCCCTCAGGGGACTGAAGCTTTCTTT. The encoded protein is CASSQATAGPQGTEAFF.

The V gene is TRBV7-9, the J gene TRBJ1-2; D not certain. Per germline, CDR1 SEHNR and CDR2 FQNEAQ (reference sequence). The germline V and J ends were trimmed by 5 bases and 3 bases, with 13 bases remaining between them. This CDR3 region has 14 residues. CDR3 residues: CASSPPWRDYGYTF. For the CDR3, the DNA is TGTGCCAGCAGCCCTCCTTGGAGGGACTATGGCTACACCTTC.

This rearrangement joins TRBV27 to TRBJ2-7; D might be TRBD1 (5 bases). Germline V lookup: CDR1 MNHEY, CDR2 SMNVEV (reference sequence). The CDR3 covers 13 residues. The germline V and J ends were trimmed by 3 bases and 3 bases, with 9 bases remaining between them. For the CDR3, the DNA is TGTGCCAGCAGTTTGGGGCAACTCTACGAGCAGTACTTC. Residues: CASSLGQLYEQYF.

This chain links TRBV7-8 with TRBJ2-3; D perhaps matches TRBD2 (5 bases). The CDR3 totals 17 residues. The V gene lost 3 bases and the J gene lost 4 bases, with 20 bases spanning the gap. Germline V gene data show CDR1 as SGHVS and CDR2 as FQNEAQ. The CDR3 sequence: CASSLRASPRGADTQYF. The CDR3 DNA reads TGTGCCAGCAGCTTGAGGGCTAGCCCCCGTGGGGCAGATACGCAGTATTTT.

The rearrangement links TRBV19 to TRBJ2-3, with 7 bases fitting TRBD1. There are 15 residues in the CDR3. The germline CDR1 and CDR2 sequences are LNHDA and SQIVND (reference sequence). V shed 0 bases, J shed 3 bases, and the junction held 3 bases outside the gene matches. The CDR3 here is CASSIDGRGTDTQYF. As DNA, the CDR3 is TGTGCCAGTAGTATAGATGGCAGGGGGACAGATACGCAGTATTTT.

J is TRBJ1-2 and V is TRBV4-2, with TRBD1 matching 9 bases. Germline V gene sequence: CDR1 LGHNA, CDR2 YNFKEQ. The CDR3 contains 19 residues. Trimming at V came to 0 bases and at J to 0 bases, leaving 11 bases not matched to a gene. The CDR3 here is CASSQDSRQGVRANYGYTF. The CDR3 bases are TGTGCCAGCAGCCAAGATTCGCGACAGGGGGTTAGAGCTAACTATGGCTACACCTTC.

J is TRBJ1-3 and V is TRBV6-6; a weak D match, TRBD1 (5 bases). The germline V and J ends were trimmed by 3 bases and 2 bases, with 8 bases remaining between them. Germline lookup yields CDR1 MNHNY and CDR2 SVGAGI (reference sequence). The CDR3 loop spans 14 amino acids. CDR3 nucleotides: TGTGCCAGCAGTTATGGGGCAGCTGGAAACACCATATATTTT. It codes for CASSYGAAGNTIYF.